These 18 T cell receptor beta chains share one sample of origin, sequenced in a study of patients and donors after allogeneic stem cell transplantation. TCRdb reprocessed the RT-PCR reads via MiXCR and lists one record per CDR3 protein. Counted here are around 160,000 distinct CDR3 sequences, roughly 31% occurring once; the ten biggest clones make up 3.2%. The sample was blood, either unsorted or a sorted T cell fraction (not recorded which). These receptors all come from a human donor who was either an allogeneic HSCT recipient or a stem cell or donor lymphocyte infusion donor (not recorded which). It is not recorded whose cells these are; they may come from a transplant donor.

This chain connects TRBV12-3 or TRBV12-4 to TRBJ2-5; D unresolved. This CDR3 is built from 11 residues. V was pared by 3 bases and J by 5 bases, with 4 bases between. The CDR3 loop reads CASSLTETQYF. The CDR3 DNA follows: TGTGCCAGCAGTTTGACGGAGACCCAGTACTTC.

The chain recombines TRBV28 with TRBJ2-7; D ambiguous. This CDR3 is 13 amino acids long. V lost 10 bases, J lost 2 bases, and 15 bases lay in between. Germline V gives CDR1 MDHEN, CDR2 SYDVKM. CDR3 protein: CATSLGGTYEQYF. For the CDR3, the DNA is TGTGCCACGTCCTTAGGCGGAACCTACGAGCAGTACTTC. Together with reference TRBV28 and TRBJ2-7, the CDR3 gives the full variable domain: DVKVTQSSRYLVKRTGEKVFLECVQDMDHENMFWYRQDPGLGLRLIYFSYDVKMKEKGDIPEGYSVSREKKERFSLILESASTNQTSMYLCATSLGGTYEQYFGPGTRLTVT.

The chain is built from TRBV6-5 and TRBJ2-3, with D uncertain. The CDR3 covers 14 residues. The V gene's germline CDR1 is MNHEY and CDR2 SVGAGI. The V end was cut by 6 bases, the J end by 1 base, with 11 bases between. In DNA, the CDR3 is TGTGCCAGCAGCACCCAGCGAGGCACAGATACGCAGTATTTT. It codes for CASSTQRGTDTQYF.

This CDR3 is CASSYGGLSNTGELFF. The CDR3 nucleotides are TGTGCCAGCAGTTACGGCGGCCTATCGAACACCGGGGAGCTGTTTTTT. The chain recombines TRBV6-2 or TRBV6-3 with TRBJ2-2; no definite D call. This CDR3 is built from 16 residues. Deletions cut 2 bases from V and 0 bases from J, with 10 bases between. Germline V gene lookup returns CDR1 MNHEY and CDR2 SVGEGT.

A few counts support this clonotype. This rearrangement joins TRBV4-3 to TRBJ2-3, with D tentatively TRBD2 (5 bases). The CDR3 runs 15 residues. Germline assignment: CDR1 LGHNA and CDR2 YSLEER. V gave up 1 base and J gave up 5 bases, with 13 bases separating them. CDR3 amino acids: CASSQVAGILDTQYF. CDR3 bases: TGCGCCAGCAGCCAAGTTGCCGGGATCCTAGATACGCAGTATTTT.

V is TRBV29-1 and J is TRBJ2-7; D remains ambiguous. This CDR3 is 12 amino acids long. Trimming shortened V by 3 bases and J by 7 bases, and 13 bases separated the two germline ends. CDR1 and CDR2 (germline): SQVTM, ANQGSEA. For the CDR3, the DNA is TGCAGCGTTGAGATGACCCCTTGGGAGCAGTACTTC. Translated, it gives CSVEMTPWEQYF.

The chain couples TRBV5-1 to TRBJ2-1; unclear D gene. This CDR3 is built from 13 residues. Germline-derived CDR1 and CDR2 are SGHRS and YFSETQ. Trimming shortened V by 4 bases and J by 2 bases, and 7 bases separated the two germline ends. CDR3 region: CASSARTYNEQFF. CDR3 in DNA: TGCGCCAGCAGCGCACGGACCTACAATGAGCAGTTCTTC.

This chain joins TRBV21-1 and TRBJ2-3; TRBD2, the table's D call, was not compared with the DNA. TRBV21-1 is annotated as a pseudogene. The CDR3 has 16 residues. The CDR3 spells CASSRGLAGCADTQYF. The CDR3 nucleotides are TGTGCCAGCAGCAGAGGACTAGCTGGTTGCGCAGATACGCAGTATTTT.

The V and J genes are TRBV5-6 and TRBJ2-3; maybe TRBD2 (6 bases). CDR1 and CDR2 (germline): SGHDT, YYEEEE. The CDR3 consists of 12 residues. V lost 3 bases and J 7 bases, leaving 9 bases between the germline ends. DNA for the CDR3: TGTGCCAGCAGCTCGGGGGATAATACGCAGTATTTT. This gives the protein CASSSGDNTQYF.

The table lists this clonotype with a few counts. J is TRBJ2-1 and V is TRBV2, with no clear D. The CDR3 is made up of 15 amino acids. The V gene lost 1 base and the J gene lost 0 bases, with 7 bases spanning the gap. The germline V gene encodes CDR1 SNHLY and CDR2 FYNNEI. CDR3 bases: TGTGCCAGCAGTGAAGGGCCGCCCTCCTACAATGAGCAGTTCTTC. Protein product: CASSEGPPSYNEQFF.

This chain joins TRBV18 and TRBJ1-4, with a tentative D call TRBD1 (6 bases). The CDR3 runs to 15 residues. Germline-derived CDR1 and CDR2 are KGHSH and LQKENI. V was clipped by 1 base and J by 3 bases, with 9 bases between them. CDR3 protein: CASSPRRGANEKLFF. The CDR3 nucleotides are TGTGCCAGCTCACCACGCAGGGGTGCTAATGAAAAACTGTTTTTT.

The chain joins TRBV9 to TRBJ2-7; D uncertain. The CDR3 is 15 residues long. Germline assignment: CDR1 SGDLS and CDR2 YYNGEE. Trimming pared 0 bases from V and 6 bases from J, leaving 16 bases between. This chain's CDR3 is CASSVDGVAYSEQYF. CDR3 DNA sequence: TGTGCCAGCAGCGTAGATGGGGTAGCCTACTCCGAGCAGTACTTC.

The V call is TRBV20-1, the J call TRBJ2-2; D may match TRBD1 or TRBD2 (6 bases each). Germline CDR1 is DFQATT and CDR2 is SNEGSKA (reference sequence). CDR3 length: 15 residues. V dropped 5 bases and J dropped 5 bases, with 18 bases sitting between them. The CDR3 reads CSAGGGLAITGELFF. The CDR3 DNA sequence: TGCAGTGCTGGAGGGGGGCTAGCTATAACCGGGGAGCTGTTTTTT.

The chain has TRBV10-2 and TRBJ2-1, with 7 nucleotides matching TRBD2. CDR1 WSHSY and CDR2 SAAADI come from the germline V gene. The CDR3 runs 14 residues. The CDR3 sequence: CATSAGVLYNEQFF. The DNA for the CDR3 is TGCGCGACTTCGGCGGGAGTGTTATACAATGAGCAGTTCTTC.

Turning to this clonotype: The junction departs from germline at one end; a sequencing error may be responsible. The chain has TRBV7-7 and TRBJ2-1; D remains ambiguous. Germline-derived CDR1 and CDR2 are SSHAT and FNYEAQ (reference sequence). The CDR3 runs 13 residues. The CDR3 reads CASSLAQSNEQFF. The DNA for the CDR3 is TGTGCTAGCAGCTTAGCCCAGTCCAATGAGCAGTTCTTC. Full variable domain (missing parts from reference TRBV7-7 and TRBJ2-1): GAGVSQSPRYKVTKRGQDVTLRCDPISSHATLYWYQQALGQGPEFLTYFNYEAQPDKSGLPSDRFSAERPEGSISTLTIQRTEQRDSAMYRCASSLAQSNEQFFGPGTRLTVL.

This clonotype was seen a handful of times. The rearrangement joins TRBV12-3 or TRBV12-4 to TRBJ2-7; D might be TRBD1 (6 bases). Trimming left V 5 bases short and J 3 bases short, with 17 bases between. The CDR3 has 15 amino acids. DNA of the CDR3: TGTGCCAGCAGTGATCAGACAGGATGGCTCTACGAGCAGTACTTC. It codes for CASSDQTGWLYEQYF.

The V and J genes are TRBV5-1 and TRBJ2-1; 8 bases agree with TRBD1. With 0 bases clipped from V and 10 bases from J, the junction kept 12 bases outside the gene matches. From germline, CDR1 is SGHRS and CDR2 YFSETQ. This CDR3 is 16 amino acids long. The DNA for the CDR3 is TGCGCCAGCAGCTTGGCGGAAGGACAGGGTTTATGGGAGCAGTTCTTC. Protein: CASSLAEGQGLWEQFF.

This clonotype was observed a few times. The J gene is TRBJ1-1, the V gene TRBV4-2, with D possibly TRBD1 on 6 matching bases. V was cut by 0 bases and J by 11 bases, with 13 bases left in between. CDR1 is LGHNA and CDR2 is YNFKEQ in the germline V gene. The CDR3 has 13 amino acids. The CDR3 DNA sequence: TGTGCCAGCAGCCAAGATCGGGGGCAGGGGGCTTTCTTT. Translated: CASSQDRGQGAFF.